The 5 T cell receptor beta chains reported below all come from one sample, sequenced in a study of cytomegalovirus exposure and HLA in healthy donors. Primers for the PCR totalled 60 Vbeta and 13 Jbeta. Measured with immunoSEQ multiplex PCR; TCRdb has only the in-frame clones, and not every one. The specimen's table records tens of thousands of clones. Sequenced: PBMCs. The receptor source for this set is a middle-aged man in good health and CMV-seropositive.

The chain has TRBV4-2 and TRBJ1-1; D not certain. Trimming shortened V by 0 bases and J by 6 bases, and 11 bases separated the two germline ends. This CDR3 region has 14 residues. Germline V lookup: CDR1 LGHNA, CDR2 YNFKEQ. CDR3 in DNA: TGTGCCAGCAGCCAAGATCCGGGGAGGGCTGAAGCTTTCTTT. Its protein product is CASSQDPGRAEAFF.

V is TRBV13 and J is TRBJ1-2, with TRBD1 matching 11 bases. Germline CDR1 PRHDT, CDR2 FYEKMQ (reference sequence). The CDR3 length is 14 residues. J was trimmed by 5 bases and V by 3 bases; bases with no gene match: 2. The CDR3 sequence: CASSFGTGGYGYTF. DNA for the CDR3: TGTGCCAGCAGCTTCGGGACAGGGGGGTATGGCTACACCTTC. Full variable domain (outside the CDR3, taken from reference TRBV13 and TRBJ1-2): AAGVIQSPRHLIKEKRETATLKCYPIPRHDTVYWYQQGPGQDPQFLISFYEKMQSDKGSIPDRFSAQQFSDYHSELNMSSLELGDSALYFCASSFGTGGYGYTFGSGTRLTVV.

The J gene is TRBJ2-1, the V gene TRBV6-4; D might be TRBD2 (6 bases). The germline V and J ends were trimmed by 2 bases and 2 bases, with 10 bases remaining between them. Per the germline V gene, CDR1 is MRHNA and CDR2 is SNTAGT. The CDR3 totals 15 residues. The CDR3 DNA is TGTGCCAGCAGTGACGGGGACTCAGCCTACAATGAGCAGTTCTTC. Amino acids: CASSDGDSAYNEQFF.

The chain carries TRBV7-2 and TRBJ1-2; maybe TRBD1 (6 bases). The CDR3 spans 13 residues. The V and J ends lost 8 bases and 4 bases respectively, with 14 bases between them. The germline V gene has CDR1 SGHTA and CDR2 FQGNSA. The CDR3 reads CASDQNRAYGYTF. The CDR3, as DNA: TGTGCCAGCGACCAGAACAGGGCCTATGGCTACACCTTC.

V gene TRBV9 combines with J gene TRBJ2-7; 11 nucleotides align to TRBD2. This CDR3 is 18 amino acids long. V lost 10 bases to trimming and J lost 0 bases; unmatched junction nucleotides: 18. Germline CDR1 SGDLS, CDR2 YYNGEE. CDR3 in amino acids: CAGGRGGLAGSSSYEQYF. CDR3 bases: TGTGCCGGGGGGAGGGGAGGACTAGCGGGTTCGAGCTCCTACGAGCAGTACTTC.